This is a list of T cell receptor beta chains from one sample in a study of cytomegalovirus exposure and HLA in healthy donors. This table comes from immunoSEQ multiplex PCR, and its TCRdb copy is limited to in-frame clones, with some not included. The table lists 150,000 to 200,000 clones, about four fifths of them singletons. Sequences were obtained from PBMCs. These receptors all stem from a girl aged 10 to 17 in good health and CMV-seropositive. The CDR3 runs from the conserved cysteine through the conserved F or W.

j_gene: TRBJ1-1
v_gene: TRBV5-1
CDR3aa: CASSLGQKGTEAFF

j_gene: TRBJ2-3
v_gene: TRBV7-2
CDR3aa: CASSRLDGGGTDTQYF

j_gene: TRBJ2-5
v_gene: TRBV27
CDR3aa: CASSSSTSGGAKTQYF

j_gene: TRBJ2-7
v_gene: TRBV7-5
CDR3aa: CARSLIGWDPGRSEQYF

j_gene: TRBJ1-2
v_gene: TRBV9
CDR3aa: CASSAAIDRVLDYGYTF

j_gene: TRBJ2-7
v_gene: TRBV5-4
CDR3aa: CASSMGPPYEQYF

j_gene: TRBJ1-1
v_gene: TRBV7-9
CDR3aa: CASSPRGTEAFF

j_gene: TRBJ2-3
v_gene: TRBV30
CDR3aa: CAWSGWGRTDTQYF

j_gene: TRBJ2-7
v_gene: TRBV6-1
CDR3aa: CASSIQRGAPYEQYF

j_gene: TRBJ1-3
v_gene: TRBV30
CDR3aa: CAWSRTGRGNTIYF

j_gene: TRBJ2-3
v_gene: TRBV12-5
CDR3aa: CASGLVRAGDTDTQYF

j_gene: TRBJ2-7
v_gene: TRBV28
CDR3aa: CASSLRDRASSYEQYF

j_gene: TRBJ1-1
v_gene: TRBV30
CDR3aa: CAWKQGSGEAFF

j_gene: TRBJ2-1
v_gene: TRBV7-8
CDR3aa: CASSLGLGGGAGEQFF

j_gene: TRBJ1-1
v_gene: TRBV10-3
CDR3aa: CAISGGGTEAFF

j_gene: TRBJ2-7
v_gene: TRBV4-2
CDR3aa: CASSLSAPGTGGFEQYF

j_gene: TRBJ1-1
v_gene: TRBV7-9
CDR3aa: CASSLASSGLGTEAFF

j_gene: TRBJ2-7
v_gene: TRBV18
CDR3aa: CASSDLPGQGMYEQYF

j_gene: TRBJ2-1
v_gene: TRBV2
CDR3aa: CASSRNRRGKPYNEQFF

j_gene: TRBJ1-6
v_gene: TRBV6-6
CDR3aa: CASSFRGLNNSPLHF

j_gene: TRBJ1-4
v_gene: TRBV27
CDR3aa: CASSLAAAVNEKLFF